This T cell receptor (beta chain) originates from a study of CD8 T cells in Susac syndrome. TCR beta was sequenced from blood CD8+ and CD4+ T cells. Healthy donors constituted the control group, matched for age and sex. V was clipped by 1 base and J by 3 bases, with 13 bases between them. The V gene's germline CDR1 is SGHDT and CDR2 YYEEEE. The CDR3 is made up of 15 amino acids. When the RNA was reverse transcribed, random hexamers were used with an input of about 0.5 to 1 ug. Amplification of TCR beta CDR3 was carried out by immunoSEQ multiplex PCR, which covered 54 Vbeta and 13 Jbeta segments. From the immunoSEQ multiplex PCR reads, TCRdb called clonotypes with MiXCR, one entry per CDR3 protein. The sample yields about 29,000 distinct CDR3 sequences, around 94% seen once.

The clonotype was recovered from a human donor in good health. Sequenced input: CD8+ T cells from PBMCs. The chain carries TRBV5-6 and TRBJ2-5; tentatively, D is TRBD1 (6 bases). The CDR3 DNA sequence: TGTGCCAGCAGCTTGTCTAGGGACATGGAAGAGACCCAGTACTTC. Its translation is CASSLSRDMEETQYF.